This T cell receptor beta chain emerged from a study of beta chain features in type 1 diabetes (dated by TCRdb to about 2018). Regarding the research as a whole: Patients and healthy donors did not differ in mean age, gender distribution, total cell number or subset yield. A total of some 110 million sorted cells were examined across all samples, and a strong correlation was observed between cell number per subset and RNA yield. In the study, TCRB repertoires of sorted circulating CD4+ T cell subsets from recently diagnosed type 1 diabetes patients were compared with those of matched healthy donors. Naive and central memory subsets were obtained from all 28 donors, but regulatory and stem cell-like memory subsets were isolated from only 8 patients and roughly 8 healthy donors.

Summary of the overall study and its limitations: Fewer insertions and more nucleotide deletions at VDJ recombination sites were observed in patients with type 1 diabetes, implying thymic rearrangement abnormalities. PCR might favor shorter templates, but patient and control samples were amplified and corrected together, so any skew would affect both groups equally. Naive, central memory and regulatory TCRB repertoires appeared to be more alike among patients than among healthy donors. Because cDNA rather than genomic DNA was sequenced, highly expressing activated cells could have been over-represented, although no difference in activation and CD3 levels was found between groups. Because the HLA sub-analyses included only small numbers of individuals, any influence of HLA type on TCRB rearrangement was left unresolved. A moderate but significant shortening of TCRB CDR3 length was observed in type 1 diabetes patients in all four CD4+ subsets.

Each donor gave one peripheral blood draw, averaging about 100 mL, which was collected into heparinised tubes. A BD FACSAria II was used to sort naive, central memory, regulatory and stem cell-like memory CD4+ T cells with a panel that included CD45RO, CCR7, CD25, CD127, CD95 and CD27. Every sorted population had a purity above 98%. PBMCs were separated immediately by Lymphoprep density gradient centrifugation and were stained directly, without being cultured. To minimize batch effects, samples were stained and sorted in pairs, one healthy donor with one patient per experiment. The entire isolated RNA was reverse transcribed using the High Capacity cDNA Reverse Transcription Kit, and thus expressed TCRB transcripts were sequenced. Deep immunoSEQ sequencing was performed on naive, central memory and regulatory T cell samples, with an average of roughly 3.5 million total reads per sample. After sorted cells were lysed in RLT buffer, RNA was extracted with DNase-treated RNeasy Micro or Mini kits, with the choice depending on cell number. Each cell subset was processed on its own to prevent cross-contamination, while patient and healthy donor samples were processed together. Using the immunoSEQ multiplex PCR, TCRB sequences were amplified from cDNA into 87-bp fragments spanning the CDR3 region. Amplicons were sequenced on the Illumina HiSeq platform. The paper's processing steps were these. PCR bias was computationally corrected using synthetic template baselines, reads within Hamming distance 2 were collapsed, and singletons that could not be merged were discarded. By aligning reads against IMGT, V, D and J genes, CDR3 length, and insertions or deletions at six rearrangement sites were assigned. Within each subset, clonotype counts were normalized to sorted cell number, and only after that were true diversity and Gini coefficients computed with the tcR R package. Repertoire sharing was quantified using the overlap coefficient calculated on TCRB nucleotide sequences. Out-of-frame TCRB sequences from naive cells were analyzed to stand in for the pre-selection repertoire. TCRdb took over this immuneACCESS table, retaining in-frame rearrangements with V and J assigned. Such tables are incomplete; in checked studies, under half of the missing clones stem from an unresolved V gene, and the remainder is unexplained. V, J and clone size reflect that table, while D and trimming were determined from the DNA. This sample gives some 360,000 clones in total; around 19% of them show up just once. Jointly, the top ten make up 0.044% of the sample.

With respect to this clone: What antigen it recognizes has not been identified. Base quality data are lacking; no much larger clone is found one base away.

The germline V gene specifies SNHLY as CDR1 and FYNNEI as CDR2. Its CDR3 holds 14 amino acids, cysteine through phenylalanine. CDR3 DNA is the only sequence kept; it has 42 bases, read in frame from the first base. At the junction V is shortened by 4 bases and J by 2 bases, with 11 bases in between. Sequencing was done on a sample of naive CD4+ T cells from blood. The cell subset or site label, as the study defines it: true naive CD4+ T cells. This receptor was obtained from a woman between 18 and 30 years old in good health. The chain is encoded by TRBV2 joined to TRBJ1-1; matching of 6 bases hints at TRBD1 as the D gene. The bases are TGTGCCAGCAGTGGGGGGCGAGGTAACACTGAAGCTTTCTTT. Its product reads: CASSGGRGNTEAFF. The variable domain in full, with residues beyond the CDR3 obtained from the reference TRBV2 and TRBJ1-1 genes, is EPEVTQTPSHQVTQMGQEVILRCVPISNHLYFYWYRQILGQKVEFLVSFYNNEISEKSEIFDDQFSVERPDGSNFTLKIRSTKLEDSAMYFCASSGGRGNTEAFFGQGTRLTVV.